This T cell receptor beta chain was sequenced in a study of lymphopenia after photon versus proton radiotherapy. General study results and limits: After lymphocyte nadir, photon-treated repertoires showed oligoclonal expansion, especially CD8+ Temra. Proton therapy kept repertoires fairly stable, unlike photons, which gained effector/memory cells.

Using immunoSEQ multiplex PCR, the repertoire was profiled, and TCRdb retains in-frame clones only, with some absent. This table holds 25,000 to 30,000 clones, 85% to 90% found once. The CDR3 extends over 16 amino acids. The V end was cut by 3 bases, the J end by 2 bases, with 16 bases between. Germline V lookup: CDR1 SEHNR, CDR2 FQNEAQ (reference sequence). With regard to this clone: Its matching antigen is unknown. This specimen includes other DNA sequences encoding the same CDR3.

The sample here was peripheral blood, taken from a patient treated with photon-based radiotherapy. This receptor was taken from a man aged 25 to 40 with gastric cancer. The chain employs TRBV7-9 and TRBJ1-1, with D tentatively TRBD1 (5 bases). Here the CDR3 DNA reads TGTGCCAGCAGCTTTAATATGGGACCCACTAACACTGAAGCTTTCTTT. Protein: CASSFNMGPTNTEAFF. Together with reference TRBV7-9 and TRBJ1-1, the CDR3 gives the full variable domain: DTGVSQNPRHKITKRGQNVTFRCDPISEHNRLYWYRQTLGQGPEFLTYFQNEAQLEKSRLLSDRFSAERPKGSFSTLEIQRTEQGDSAMYLCASSFNMGPTNTEAFFGQGTRLTVV.